One sample yielded the 27 T cell receptor beta chains listed below, sequenced in a study of blood T cell repertoires in COVID-19. The protocol was immunoSEQ multiplex PCR, while the TCRdb copy is restricted to in-frame clones and leaves out a portion. The data contain approximately 210,000 clones, 82% of them singletons. Input material: PBMCs or T cells enriched from blood (not recorded which). All receptors derive from a woman aged 55-70 years who had recovered from COVID-19.

The J gene is TRBJ2-5, the V gene TRBV5-1; weak D call: TRBD2 (6 bases). Germline-derived CDR1 and CDR2 are SGHRS and YFSETQ. This CDR3 has 15 amino acids. The V end lost 2 bases, the J end lost 5 bases, and 16 bases lay between the germline ends. CDR3 region: CASSFARELRETQYF. The CDR3 bases are TGCGCCAGCAGCTTCGCCCGGGAGTTGAGGGAGACCCAGTACTTC.

The chain links TRBV4-2 to TRBJ1-1; D gene ambiguous. There are 14 residues in the CDR3. The V end was cut by 1 base, the J end by 2 bases, with 8 bases between. Looked up from germline, CDR1 is LGHNA and CDR2 is YNFKEQ. Written as DNA, the CDR3 is TGTGCCAGCAGCCAAGGCGGGGTTAACACTGAAGCTTTCTTT. It specifies CASSQGGVNTEAFF.

The chain combines TRBV20-1 with TRBJ1-2, with TRBD1 matching over 7 bases. V was pared by 3 bases and J by 1 base, with 2 bases of the junction left unmatched. The germline V gene has CDR1 DFQATT and CDR2 SNEGSKA (reference sequence). There are 13 residues in the CDR3. CDR3 protein: CSASGDSNYGYTF. CDR3 coding DNA: TGCAGTGCTAGTGGGGACAGTAACTATGGCTACACCTTC.

The chain recombines TRBV20-1 with TRBJ2-2, with 12 bases that match TRBD2. This CDR3 region has 17 residues. V was pared by 3 bases and J by 2 bases, with 7 bases of the junction left unmatched. Looked up from germline, CDR1 is DFQATT and CDR2 is SNEGSKA (reference sequence). The CDR3 protein is CSASLRLAGVNTGELFF. The CDR3 region has the DNA TGCAGTGCTAGTCTCCGACTAGCGGGAGTTAACACCGGGGAGCTGTTTTTT.

The V gene is TRBV19, the J gene TRBJ1-3; tentative D call: TRBD1 (5 bases). The CDR3 has 16 residues. CDR1 is LNHDA, CDR2 SQIVND, per germline (reference sequence). The V and J ends lost 5 bases and 0 bases respectively, with 14 bases between them. CDR3 sequence: CASSWGRGSSGNTIYF. The CDR3 bases are TGTGCCAGTAGTTGGGGACGGGGGAGCTCTGGAAACACCATATATTTT.

The sample holds one count of this clone. V usage is TRBV6-6 and J usage is TRBJ1-2; D perhaps matches TRBD1 (6 bases). Trimming left V 0 bases short and J 2 bases short, with 10 bases between. Germline CDR1 reads MNHNY; CDR2 reads SVGAGI (reference sequence). CDR3 size: 15 residues. The CDR3 loop is CASSYSVRGNYGYTF. The CDR3 nucleotides are TGTGCCAGCAGTTACTCGGTCAGGGGAAACTATGGCTACACCTTC.

This clone was seen a single time. V is TRBV7-9 and J is TRBJ2-1, with a tentative D call TRBD2 (5 bases). Germline loops: CDR1 SEHNR, CDR2 FQNEAQ (reference sequence). Between the trimmed V and J ends, which lost 1 base and 5 bases, there was a span of 12 bases. This CDR3 comprises 15 residues. CDR3 DNA sequence: TGTGCCAGCAGCTTAGGGCTAGCTTTCGACAATGAGCAGTTCTTC. It codes for CASSLGLAFDNEQFF.

This clone was recorded only once. This chain joins TRBV7-3 and TRBJ1-2, with 7 bases fitting TRBD1. The junction had 2 bases not matched to a gene; V was cut back by 4 bases and J by 6 bases. CDR3 length: 12 amino acids. The germline V gene has CDR1 SGHTA and CDR2 FQGTGA. Written as DNA, the CDR3 is TGTGCCAGCAGCTCCCAGGGGGATGGCTACACCTTC. Its translation: CASSSQGDGYTF. Together with reference TRBV7-3 and TRBJ1-2, the CDR3 gives the full variable domain: GAGVSQTPSNKVTEKGKYVELRCDPISGHTALYWYRQSLGQGPEFLIYFQGTGAADDSGLPNDRFFAVRPEGSVSTLKIQRTERGDSAVYLCASSSQGDGYTFGSGTRLTVV.

The chain uses TRBV7-2 and TRBJ1-2; TRBD1 might be the D (6 bases). The CDR3 totals 14 residues. Trimming removed 5 bases from V and 6 bases from J, with 16 bases in between. Germline V gene sequence: CDR1 SGHTA, CDR2 FQGNSA. Written as DNA, the CDR3 is TGTGCCAGCAGCCCCCCTGGACAGTTTAATGGCTACACCTTC. It encodes CASSPPGQFNGYTF.

The chain carries TRBV3-1 (or the pseudogene TRBV3-2) and TRBJ2-7; D perhaps matches TRBD1 (5 bases). The germline V gene has CDR1 LGHDT and CDR2 YNNKEL (reference sequence). Trimming took off 1 base at V and 5 bases at J, with 9 bases between the two ends. There are 13 residues in the CDR3. CDR3 loop: CASSQVIGDEQYF. The DNA of the CDR3 is TGTGCCAGCAGCCAAGTAATAGGGGACGAGCAGTACTTC.

The gene calls are TRBV14 and TRBJ1-2; the D gene is possibly TRBD1 (5 bases). This CDR3 has 13 amino acids. Germline lookup yields CDR1 SGHDN and CDR2 FVKESK. V was clipped by 4 bases and J by 1 base, with 7 bases between them. The CDR3, as DNA: TGTGCCAGCAGCCGGACAAATAACTATGGCTACACCTTC. Encoded protein: CASSRTNNYGYTF.

The chain uses TRBV19 and TRBJ2-5, with TRBD1 as a possible D gene (5 bases). The CDR3 runs to 13 residues. Trimming took off 5 bases at V and 3 bases at J, with 10 bases between the two ends. Looked up from germline, CDR1 is LNHDA and CDR2 is SQIVND (reference sequence). CDR3 loop: CASSSGLKETQYF. CDR3 sequence (DNA): TGTGCCAGTAGTTCAGGGCTTAAAGAGACCCAGTACTTC. The full variable domain, its missing parts supplied by reference TRBV19 and TRBJ2-5, is DGGITQSPKYLFRKEGQNVTLSCEQNLNHDAMYWYRQDPGQGLRLIYYSQIVNDFQKGDIAEGYSVSREKKESFPLTVTSAQKNPTAFYLCASSSGLKETQYFGPGTRLLVL.

The genes are TRBV5-1 and TRBJ2-5, with 8 bases identical to TRBD1. This CDR3 has 16 amino acids. Germline CDR1 and CDR2: SGHRS and YFSETQ. Unmatched junction bases numbered 9, after V lost 4 bases and J lost 1 base. As DNA, the CDR3 is TGCGCCAGCAGCCAAAACGGCGGACAGGGCCAAGAGACCCAGTACTTC. It is translated as CASSQNGGQGQETQYF. Looking up the rest from reference TRBV5-1 and TRBJ2-5 gives the full variable domain: KAGVTQTPRYLIKTRGQQVTLSCSPISGHRSVSWYQQTPGQGLQFLFEYFSETQRNKGNFPGRFSGRQFSNSRSEMNVSTLELGDSALYLCASSQNGGQGQETQYFGPGTRLLVL.

The chain links TRBV2 to TRBJ2-7; D unclear. The CDR3 is 11 residues long. Germline values: CDR1 SNHLY, CDR2 FYNNEI. V lost 6 bases to trimming and J lost 6 bases, with 9 bases between them. CDR3 sequence (DNA): TGTGCCAGCAGCCTACTTTCCGAGCAGTACTTC. It is translated as CASSLLSEQYF.

This chain connects TRBV7-2 to TRBJ1-4, with TRBD1 identical over 7 bases. V trimming: 4 bases; J trimming: 6 bases; junction bases outside the gene matches: 5. This CDR3 comprises 14 residues. Germline V gives CDR1 SGHTA, CDR2 FQGNSA. CDR3 in DNA: TGTGCCAGCAGCTCCCGACAGGGAGATGAAAAACTGTTTTTT. Amino acids: CASSSRQGDEKLFF.

This clone was seen just once. This chain connects TRBV6-5 to TRBJ2-7, with TRBD2 matching 7 bases. The CDR3 is 15 residues long. V was pared by 7 bases and J by 3 bases, with 12 bases of the junction left unmatched. Germline V gives CDR1 MNHEY, CDR2 SVGAGI. CDR3 loop: CASTDPTGGNYEQYF. DNA for the CDR3: TGTGCCAGCACCGACCCCACGGGGGGAAACTACGAGCAGTACTTC.

The chain is built from TRBV6-5 and TRBJ1-1; D uncertain. CDR1 and CDR2 from the germline V gene are MNHEY and SVGAGI. CDR3 length equals 15 residues. V lost 7 bases and J lost 0, with 15 bases in between. For the CDR3, the DNA is TGTGCCAGCAACCCCGGGAAGAATATGAACACTGAAGCTTTCTTT. Amino acids: CASNPGKNMNTEAFF.

The rearrangement links TRBV7-8 to TRBJ1-1, with D tentatively TRBD1 (5 bases). Germline V gives CDR1 SGHVS, CDR2 FQNEAQ. The CDR3 loop spans 16 amino acids. Trimming removed 1 base at V and 0 bases at J, with 12 bases between. The CDR3 DNA is TGTGCCAGCAGCTTAGTGGCAGGGTGGATGAACACTGAAGCTTTCTTT. Amino acids: CASSLVAGWMNTEAFF.

The chain couples TRBV6-5 to TRBJ1-2; 8 bases match TRBD1. Germline CDR1 MNHEY, CDR2 SVGAGI. V trimming: 0 bases; J trimming: 7 bases; junction bases outside the gene matches: 7. The CDR3 runs 15 residues. CDR3 residues: CASSYSPGGASGYTF. CDR3 coding DNA: TGTGCCAGCAGTTACTCGCCAGGGGGCGCCTCTGGCTACACCTTC.

The chain is built from TRBV6-5 and TRBJ1-1; D may be TRBD1 (5 bases). The V and J ends lost 6 bases and 1 base respectively, with 6 bases between them. This CDR3 region has 12 residues. Germline V CDR1 and CDR2: MNHEY, SVGAGI. The CDR3: CASRTGNTEAFF. CDR3 coding DNA: TGTGCCAGCAGAACAGGGAACACTGAAGCTTTCTTT.

The chain uses TRBV7-2 and TRBJ2-1, with 9 bases fitting TRBD1. J was trimmed by 9 bases and V by 5 bases; bases with no gene match: 8. The CDR3 is 14 residues long. Germline V gene data show CDR1 as SGHTA and CDR2 as FQGNSA. In DNA form, the CDR3 reads TGTGCCAGCAGCGCCCGGGACAGGGCGCCTGAGCAGTTCTTC. Amino acids: CASSARDRAPEQFF.

The chain joins TRBV18 to TRBJ2-7; possible D gene TRBD2, 6 bases. Trimming stripped 6 bases from V and 4 bases from J, with 13 bases between. The CDR3 runs 13 residues. CDR1 is KGHSH, CDR2 LQKENI, per germline. The CDR3 sequence: CASSPGTQYEQYF. The CDR3 DNA is TGTGCCAGCTCTCCCGGGACTCAATACGAGCAGTACTTC.

The J gene is TRBJ2-4, the V gene TRBV6-2 or TRBV6-3; 10 nucleotides match TRBD2. There are 18 residues in the CDR3. After removal of 2 bases from V and 2 bases from J, the junction contained 9 bases not matched to a gene. Germline V gives CDR1 MNHEY, CDR2 SVGEGT. CDR3 sequence reads: CASSYLPAGGPTKNIQYF. The CDR3 DNA follows: TGTGCCAGCAGTTACCTTCCAGCGGGGGGGCCCACCAAAAACATTCAGTACTTC.

The rearrangement links TRBV11-2 to TRBJ1-4; 9 bases agree with TRBD1. Unmatched junction bases numbered 9, after V lost 3 bases and J lost 4 bases. CDR1 and CDR2 from the germline V gene are SGHAT and FQNNGV. The CDR3 sequence is 17 residues long. The CDR3 bases are TGTGCCAGCAGCTTCTCGGGGACAGGGATAGTTAATGAAAAACTGTTTTTT. This encodes CASSFSGTGIVNEKLFF.

The rearrangement links TRBV12-3 or TRBV12-4 to TRBJ1-2; unclear D gene. V lost 3 bases, J lost 4 bases, and 9 bases lay in between. CDR3 length: 13 amino acids. The chain's CDR3 is CASSLETPYGYTF. CDR3 DNA: TGTGCCAGCAGTTTGGAGACCCCCTATGGCTACACCTTC.

The chain uses TRBV7-2 and TRBJ1-2, with D unclear. Germline V gives CDR1 SGHTA, CDR2 FQGNSA. With 4 bases removed from V and 4 bases from J, the gap between germline ends came to 13 bases. The CDR3 is 14 residues long. CDR3 bases: TGTGCCAGCAGCTCCCGACGGAGTACCTATGGCTACACCTTC. This sequence encodes CASSSRRSTYGYTF. Together with reference TRBV7-2 and TRBJ1-2, the CDR3 gives the full variable domain: GAGVSQSPSNKVTEKGKDVELRCDPISGHTALYWYRQSLGQGLEFLIYFQGNSAPDKSGLPSDRFSAERTGGSVSTLTIQRTQQEDSAVYLCASSSRRSTYGYTFGSGTRLTVV.

The gene calls are TRBV7-9 and TRBJ2-1; D remains unclear. The CDR3 contains 15 residues. V lost 5 bases to trimming and J lost 3 bases, with 14 bases between them. Germline CDR1 reads SEHNR; CDR2 reads FQNEAQ (reference sequence). The CDR3 is CASSPPATLYNEQFF. The CDR3 DNA reads as TGTGCCAGCAGCCCGCCGGCGACTCTCTACAATGAGCAGTTCTTC.